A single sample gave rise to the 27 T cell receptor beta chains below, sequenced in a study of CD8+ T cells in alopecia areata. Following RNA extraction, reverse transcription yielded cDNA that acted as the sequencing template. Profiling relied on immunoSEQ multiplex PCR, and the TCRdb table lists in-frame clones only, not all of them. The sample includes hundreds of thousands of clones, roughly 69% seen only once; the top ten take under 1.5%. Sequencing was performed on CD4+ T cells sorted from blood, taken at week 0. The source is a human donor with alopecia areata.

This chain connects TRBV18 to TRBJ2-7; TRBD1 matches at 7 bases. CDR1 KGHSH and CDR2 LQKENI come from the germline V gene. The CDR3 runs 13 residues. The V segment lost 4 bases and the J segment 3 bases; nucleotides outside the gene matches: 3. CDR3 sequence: CASSQGQNYEQYF. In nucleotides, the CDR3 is TGTGCCAGCTCACAGGGACAGAACTACGAGCAGTACTTC.

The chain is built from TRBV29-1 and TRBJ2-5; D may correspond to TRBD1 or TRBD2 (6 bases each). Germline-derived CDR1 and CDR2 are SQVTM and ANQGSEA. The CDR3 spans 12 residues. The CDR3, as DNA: TGCACCGGAGAGGGGGGCGCTGAGACCCAGTACTTC. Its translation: CTGEGGAETQYF.

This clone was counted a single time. CDR3 nucleotides: TGCAGCGTTGTTCGGGGAGGCGACGAGCAGTACTTC. It yields the protein CSVVRGGDEQYF. V usage is TRBV29-1 and J usage is TRBJ2-7, with a weak D call TRBD2 (6 bases). This CDR3 has 12 amino acids. CDR1 SQVTM and CDR2 ANQGSEA come from the germline V gene. The V gene lost 4 bases and the J gene lost 5 bases, with 12 bases spanning the gap.

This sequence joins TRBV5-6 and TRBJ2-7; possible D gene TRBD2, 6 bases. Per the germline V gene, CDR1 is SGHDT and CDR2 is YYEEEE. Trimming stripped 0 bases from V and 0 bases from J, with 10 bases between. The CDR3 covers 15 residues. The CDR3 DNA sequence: TGTGCCAGCAGCTTGGGCGGGGACGGCTCCTACGAGCAGTACTTC. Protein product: CASSLGGDGSYEQYF.

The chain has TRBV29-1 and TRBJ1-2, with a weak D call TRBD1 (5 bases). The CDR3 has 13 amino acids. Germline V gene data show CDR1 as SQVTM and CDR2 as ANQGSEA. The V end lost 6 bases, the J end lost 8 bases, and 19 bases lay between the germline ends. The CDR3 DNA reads TGCAGCGTCCGACCCGGGACGAGTTTGGGCTACACCTTC. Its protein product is CSVRPGTSLGYTF.

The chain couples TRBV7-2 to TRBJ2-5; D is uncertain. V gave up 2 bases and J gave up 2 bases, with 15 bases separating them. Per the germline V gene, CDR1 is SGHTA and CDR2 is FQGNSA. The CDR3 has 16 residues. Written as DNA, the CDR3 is TGTGCCAGCAGCTTATTTCTCAGTAACCTTCAAGAGACCCAGTACTTC. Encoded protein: CASSLFLSNLQETQYF.

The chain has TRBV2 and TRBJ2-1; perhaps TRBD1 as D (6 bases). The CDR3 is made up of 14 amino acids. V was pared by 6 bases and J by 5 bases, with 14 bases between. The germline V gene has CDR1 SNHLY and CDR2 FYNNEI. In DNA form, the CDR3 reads TGTGCCAGCAGGTATAGACAGGCCCACAATGAGCAGTTCTTC. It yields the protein CASRYRQAHNEQFF. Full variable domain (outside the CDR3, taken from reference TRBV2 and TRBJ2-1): EPEVTQTPSHQVTQMGQEVILRCVPISNHLYFYWYRQILGQKVEFLVSFYNNEISEKSEIFDDQFSVERPDGSNFTLKIRSTKLEDSAMYFCASRYRQAHNEQFFGPGTRLTVL.

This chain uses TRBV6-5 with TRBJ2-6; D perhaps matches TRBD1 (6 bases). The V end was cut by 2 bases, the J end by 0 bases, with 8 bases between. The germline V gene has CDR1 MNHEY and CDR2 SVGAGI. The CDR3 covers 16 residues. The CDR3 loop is CASSYGDTSGANVLTF. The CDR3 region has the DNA TGTGCCAGCAGTTACGGGGACACCTCTGGGGCCAACGTCCTGACTTTC.

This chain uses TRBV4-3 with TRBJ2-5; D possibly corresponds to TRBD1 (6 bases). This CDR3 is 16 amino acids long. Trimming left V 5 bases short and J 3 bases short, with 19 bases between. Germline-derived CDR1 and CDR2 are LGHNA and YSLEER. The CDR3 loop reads CASSKWGQGREETQYF. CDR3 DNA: TGCGCCAGCAGCAAGTGGGGGCAGGGGCGAGAAGAGACCCAGTACTTC.

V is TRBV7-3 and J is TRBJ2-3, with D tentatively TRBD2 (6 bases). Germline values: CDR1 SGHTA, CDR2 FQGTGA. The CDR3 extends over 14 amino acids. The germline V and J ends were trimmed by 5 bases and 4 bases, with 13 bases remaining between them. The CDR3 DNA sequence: TGTGCCAGCAGCGCGGGGCGGGTGGCAGATACGCAGTATTTT. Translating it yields CASSAGRVADTQYF.

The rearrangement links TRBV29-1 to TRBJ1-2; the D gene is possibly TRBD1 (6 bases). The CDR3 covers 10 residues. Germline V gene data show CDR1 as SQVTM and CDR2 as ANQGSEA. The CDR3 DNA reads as TGCACCACAGGGTTTGATGGCTACACCTTC. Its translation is CTTGFDGYTF.

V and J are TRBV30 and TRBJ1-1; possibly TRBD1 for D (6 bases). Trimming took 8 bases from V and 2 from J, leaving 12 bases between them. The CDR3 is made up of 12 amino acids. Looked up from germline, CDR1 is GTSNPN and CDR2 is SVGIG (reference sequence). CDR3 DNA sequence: TGTGCCAGTTACAGGGTCAACACTGAAGCTTTCTTT. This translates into CASYRVNTEAFF.

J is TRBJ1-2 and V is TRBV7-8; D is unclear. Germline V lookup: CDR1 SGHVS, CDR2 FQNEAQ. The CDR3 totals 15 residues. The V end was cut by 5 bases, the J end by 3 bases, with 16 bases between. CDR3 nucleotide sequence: TGTGCCAGCAGCCTACTTATCACGGACTACTATGGCTACACCTTC. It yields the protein CASSLLITDYYGYTF.

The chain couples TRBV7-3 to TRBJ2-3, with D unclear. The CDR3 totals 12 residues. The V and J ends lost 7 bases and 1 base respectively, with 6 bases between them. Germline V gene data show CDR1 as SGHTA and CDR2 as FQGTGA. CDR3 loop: CASKDGTDTQYF. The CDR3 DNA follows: TGTGCCAGCAAGGATGGCACAGATACGCAGTATTTT.

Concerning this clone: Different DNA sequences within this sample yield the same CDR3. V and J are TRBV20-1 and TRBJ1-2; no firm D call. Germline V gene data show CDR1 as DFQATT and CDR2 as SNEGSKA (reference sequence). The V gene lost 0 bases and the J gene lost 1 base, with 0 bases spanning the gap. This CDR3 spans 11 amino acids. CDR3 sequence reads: CSARDNYGYTF. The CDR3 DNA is TGCAGTGCTAGAGATAACTATGGCTACACCTTC.

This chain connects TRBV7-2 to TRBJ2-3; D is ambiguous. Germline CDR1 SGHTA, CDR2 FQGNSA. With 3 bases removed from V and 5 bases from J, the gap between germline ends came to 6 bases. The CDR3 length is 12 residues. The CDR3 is CASSFGRDTQYF. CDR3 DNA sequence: TGTGCCAGCAGCTTTGGGCGAGATACGCAGTATTTT.

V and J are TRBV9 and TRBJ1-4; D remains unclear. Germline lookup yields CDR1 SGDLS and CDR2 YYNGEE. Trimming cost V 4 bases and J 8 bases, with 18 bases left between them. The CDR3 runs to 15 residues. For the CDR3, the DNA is TGTGCCAGCAGCCCCGGAGTTGGAGTTTTCGAAAAACTGTTTTTT. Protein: CASSPGVGVFEKLFF.

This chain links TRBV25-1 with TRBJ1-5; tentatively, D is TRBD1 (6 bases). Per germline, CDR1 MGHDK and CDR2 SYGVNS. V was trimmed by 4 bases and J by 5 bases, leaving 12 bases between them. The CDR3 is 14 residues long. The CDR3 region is CASSAGGAYQPQHF. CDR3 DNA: TGTGCCAGCAGTGCGGGGGGCGCTTATCAGCCCCAGCATTTT.

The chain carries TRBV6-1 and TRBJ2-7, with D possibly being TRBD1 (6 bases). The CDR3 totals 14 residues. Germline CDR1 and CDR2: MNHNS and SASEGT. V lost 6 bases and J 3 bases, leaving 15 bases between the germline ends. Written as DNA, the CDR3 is TGTGCCAGCAGCCTAGGGGGTCTCCTCTACGAGCAGTACTTC. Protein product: CASSLGGLLYEQYF.

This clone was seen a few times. The CDR3 DNA follows: TGCGCCAGCAGCTTCGGGGGCCCCACAGATACGCAGTATTTT. Translating it yields CASSFGGPTDTQYF. The chain recombines TRBV5-1 with TRBJ2-3; either TRBD1 or TRBD2 may supply D (6 bases each). The germline gives CDR1 SGHRS, CDR2 YFSETQ. V was cut by 2 bases and J by 2 bases, with 9 bases left in between. The CDR3 has 14 residues.

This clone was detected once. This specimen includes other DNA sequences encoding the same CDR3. Here the CDR3 reads CASSPGQLYGYTF. The CDR3 DNA reads TGTGCCAGCAGCCCCGGACAACTCTATGGCTACACCTTC. The rearrangement uses TRBV7-9 and TRBJ1-2, with D possibly TRBD1 on 5 matching bases. The CDR3 runs to 13 residues. Deletions cut 5 bases from V and 4 bases from J, with 11 bases between. CDR1 SEHNR and CDR2 FQNEAQ come from the germline V gene (reference sequence).

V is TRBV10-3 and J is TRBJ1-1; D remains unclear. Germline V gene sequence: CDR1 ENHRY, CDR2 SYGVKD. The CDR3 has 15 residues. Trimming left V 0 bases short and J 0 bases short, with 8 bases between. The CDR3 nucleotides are TGTGCCATCAGTGAGTCAAGAGGGATGAACACTGAAGCTTTCTTT. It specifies CAISESRGMNTEAFF.

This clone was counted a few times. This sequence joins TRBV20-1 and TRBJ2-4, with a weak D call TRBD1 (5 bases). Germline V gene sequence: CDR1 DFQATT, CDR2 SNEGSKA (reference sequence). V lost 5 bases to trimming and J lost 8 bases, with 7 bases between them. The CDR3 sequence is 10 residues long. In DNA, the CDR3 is TGCAGTGCTGGCAGGGACATTCAGTACTTC. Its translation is CSAGRDIQYF.

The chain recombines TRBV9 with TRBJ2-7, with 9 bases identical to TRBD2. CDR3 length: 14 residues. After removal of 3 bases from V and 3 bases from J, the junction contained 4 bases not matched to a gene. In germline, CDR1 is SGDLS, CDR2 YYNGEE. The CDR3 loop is CASSATRGGYEQYF. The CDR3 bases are TGTGCCAGCAGCGCGACGCGGGGGGGCTACGAGCAGTACTTC.

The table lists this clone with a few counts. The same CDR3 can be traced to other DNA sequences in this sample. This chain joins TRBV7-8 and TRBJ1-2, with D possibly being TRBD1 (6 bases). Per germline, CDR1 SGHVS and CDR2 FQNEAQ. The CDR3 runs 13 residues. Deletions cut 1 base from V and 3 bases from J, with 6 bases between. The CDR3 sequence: CASSLDRDYGYTF. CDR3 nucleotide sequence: TGTGCCAGCAGCTTAGACAGGGACTATGGCTACACCTTC.

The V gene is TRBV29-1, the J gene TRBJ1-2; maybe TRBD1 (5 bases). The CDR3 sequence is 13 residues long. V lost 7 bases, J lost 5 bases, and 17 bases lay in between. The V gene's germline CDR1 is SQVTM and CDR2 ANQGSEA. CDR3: CSAGPGEGYGYTF. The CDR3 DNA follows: TGCAGCGCAGGGCCTGGGGAGGGGTATGGCTACACCTTC.

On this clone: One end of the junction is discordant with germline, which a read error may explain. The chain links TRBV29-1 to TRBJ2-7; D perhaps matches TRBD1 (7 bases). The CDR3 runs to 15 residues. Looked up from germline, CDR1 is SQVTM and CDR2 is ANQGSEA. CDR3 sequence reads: CSVRRGDFVPYEQCF. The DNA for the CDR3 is TGCAGCGTTCGCAGGGGGGATTTTGTTCCCTACGAGCAGTGCTTC.